This TCR beta chain was documented in a study of blood T cell repertoires in COVID-19. In the study's own analysis: Counts of nucleated cells, estimated from reference gene primer amplification, were obtained. Measured with immunoSEQ multiplex PCR; TCRdb has only the in-frame clones, and not every one. The DNA was the basis for D and trimming; V, J and clone size are from that table. The repertoire holds 110,000 or so clones, 85% seen once, with more than 10% in the top ten. Looked up from germline, CDR1 is SGHDT and CDR2 is YYEEEE. This CDR3 has 15 amino acids. J gave up 3 bases and V 0 bases, and 2 bases lay outside the gene matches.

The receptor's source is a human donor in a cohort sampled during active COVID-19. The V gene is TRBV5-6, the J gene TRBJ2-3; 9 positions match TRBD1. Input material: peripheral blood. This CDR3 reads CASSLGTGVTDTQYF. CDR3 in DNA: TGTGCCAGCAGCTTGGGGACAGGGGTGACAGATACGCAGTATTTT.